This T cell receptor beta chain stems from a study of neoadjuvant anti-PD-1 for oral cavity cancer. Study-level information: Before surgery, most patients got three to four biweekly 3 mg/kg nivolumab doses.

Whole-study results and caveats: After neoadjuvant nivolumab, PBMC T cell clonality was significantly higher in non-responders than responders.

Germline V lookup: CDR1 SGHVS, CDR2 FNYEAQ. The V gene lost 5 bases and the J gene lost 4 bases, with 15 bases spanning the gap. The CDR3 totals 15 residues. As for this clone: Antigen unknown.

The time point here: after neoadjuvant nivolumab, at surgical resection. Only in-frame clones appear in the TCRdb table, and some are missing; sequencing was by immunoSEQ multiplex PCR. The profile shows thousands of clones, 75% to 85% of them singletons. The chain is built from TRBV7-6 and TRBJ1-5, with no clear D. The TCR sequence derives from a person aged 35 to 85 with oral cavity squamous cell carcinoma. Sample: PBMCs, taken after nivolumab (anti-PD-1) treatment. Written as DNA, the CDR3 is TGTGCCAGCAGCCTCGTGGCGGGGAGAAATCAGCCCCAGCATTTT. Protein sequence: CASSLVAGRNQPQHF.